This T cell receptor (beta chain) emerged from a study of persistence of HIV-infected CD4 T cells. This was the immunoSEQ version 4 assay in survey mode. Sequencing was performed with immunoSEQ multiplex PCR; in TCRdb, only in-frame clones are kept and a portion is missing. Of under 9,000 clones in the sample, about 80% were seen once. This CDR3 region has 15 residues. After removal of 6 bases from V and 7 bases from J, the junction contained 7 bases not matched to a gene. Germline V gene data show CDR1 as SNHLY and CDR2 as FYNNEI. With respect to this clone: As yet, its antigen is unknown.

Cells were stimulated with CMV-infected fibroblast lysates at 8 to 10 ug/mL. CD4+ T cells upregulating both CD40 ligand and CD69 were sorted as responding cells. The origin of this receptor is an adult woman with HIV who was CMV-seropositive. The rearrangement joins TRBV2 to TRBJ1-6, with TRBD1 identical over 9 bases. The input for sequencing was CD4+ T cells sorted from PBMCs after approximately 19-hour stimulation, taken from a patient who received antiretroviral therapy. CDR3 protein: CASSRGQGWNSPLHF. In DNA, the CDR3 is TGTGCCAGCAGCCGGGGACAGGGTTGGAATTCACCCCTCCACTTT.